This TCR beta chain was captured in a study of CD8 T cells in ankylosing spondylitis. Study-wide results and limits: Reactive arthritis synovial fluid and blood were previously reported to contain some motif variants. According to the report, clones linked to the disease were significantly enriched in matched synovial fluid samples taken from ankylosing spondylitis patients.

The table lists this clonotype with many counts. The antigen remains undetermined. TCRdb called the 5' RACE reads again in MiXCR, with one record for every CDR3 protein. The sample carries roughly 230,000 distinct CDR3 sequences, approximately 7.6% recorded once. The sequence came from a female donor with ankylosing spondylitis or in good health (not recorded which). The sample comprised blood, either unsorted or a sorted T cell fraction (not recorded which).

This chain's CDR3 is CATGADRGQETQYF. The DNA for the CDR3 is TGTGCCACGGGTGCGGACAGGGGTCAAGAGACCCAGTACTTC. This rearrangement joins TRBV24-1 to TRBJ2-5, with 9 bases matching TRBD1. V was pared by 10 bases and J by 2 bases, with 7 bases of the junction left unmatched. The CDR3 contains 14 residues. Germline V gives CDR1 KGHDR, CDR2 SFDVKD.